This T cell receptor beta chain comes out of a study of cytomegalovirus exposure and HLA in healthy donors. Details on this clone: The antigen is undetermined.

Study-level findings and limits: Reportedly, a later analysis found an Asian-associated ancestry cluster had fewer N-insertions than the roughly 700-donor mean.

PCR used 60 Vbeta primers and 13 Jbeta primers. Generated by immunoSEQ multiplex PCR, the TCRdb table keeps only in-frame clones and is missing some. The sample carries roughly 200,000 clones, approximately 82% recorded once. The trim removed 1 base at V and 14 bases at J, leaving 6 bases unmatched. CDR1 is SGHVS and CDR2 is FQNEAQ in the germline V gene. This CDR3 comprises 13 residues. This chain joins TRBV7-8 and TRBJ2-3, with 10 bases lining up with TRBD2. This clonotype originated in a man aged 35 to 55 in good health and CMV-seropositive. The sequencing input was PBMCs. The CDR3 region has the DNA TGTGCCAGCAGCTTAGGCGGCCTAGCGGGAGTGTATTTT. Amino acids: CASSLGGLAGVYF.